This T cell receptor (beta chain) comes out of a study of PD-L1 blockade in urothelial cancer. V was clipped by 2 bases and J by 4 bases; unmatched bases: 3. Germline V gene data show CDR1 as SGHNT and CDR2 as YYREEE (reference sequence). CDR3 length: 15 amino acids. Produced via immunoSEQ multiplex PCR; TCRdb's table is partial and in-frame only. The sample contains 38,000 or so clones, around 85% of which appear only once. Time point noted: pretreatment peripheral blood. The material was PBMCs, obtained around atezolizumab (anti-PD-L1) treatment. The TCR comes from a man older than 75 with urothelial cancer. The chain uses TRBV5-4 and TRBJ2-1, with 10 nucleotides matching TRBD2. The CDR3 region is CASSFPSGSYNEQFF. CDR3 bases: TGTGCCAGCAGCTTTCCTAGCGGGAGTTACAATGAGCAGTTCTTC.